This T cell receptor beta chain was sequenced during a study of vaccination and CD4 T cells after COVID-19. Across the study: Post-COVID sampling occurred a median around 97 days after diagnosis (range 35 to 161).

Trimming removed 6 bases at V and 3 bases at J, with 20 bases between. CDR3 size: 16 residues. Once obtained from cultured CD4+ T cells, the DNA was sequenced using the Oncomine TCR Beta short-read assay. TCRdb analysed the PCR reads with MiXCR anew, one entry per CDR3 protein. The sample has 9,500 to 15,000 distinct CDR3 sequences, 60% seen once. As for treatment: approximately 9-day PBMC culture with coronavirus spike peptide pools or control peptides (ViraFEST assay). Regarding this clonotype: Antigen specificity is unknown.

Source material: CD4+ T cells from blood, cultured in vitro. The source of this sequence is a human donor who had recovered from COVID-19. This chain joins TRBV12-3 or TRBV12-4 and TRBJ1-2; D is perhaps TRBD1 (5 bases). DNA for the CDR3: TGTGCCAGCAGCTCCCGGGGGAGGGGTGTGCACTATGGCTACACCTTC. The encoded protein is CASSSRGRGVHYGYTF.